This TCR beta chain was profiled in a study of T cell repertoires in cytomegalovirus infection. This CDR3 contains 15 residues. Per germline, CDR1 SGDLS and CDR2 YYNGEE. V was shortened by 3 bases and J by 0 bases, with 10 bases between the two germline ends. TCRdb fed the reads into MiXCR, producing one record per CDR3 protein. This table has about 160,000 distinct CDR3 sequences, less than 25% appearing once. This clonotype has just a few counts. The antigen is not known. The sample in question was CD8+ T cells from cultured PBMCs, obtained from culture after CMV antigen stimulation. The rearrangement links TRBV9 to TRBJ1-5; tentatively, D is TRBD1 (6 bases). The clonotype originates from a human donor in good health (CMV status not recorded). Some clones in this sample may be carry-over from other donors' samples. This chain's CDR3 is CASSAGGGSNQPQHF. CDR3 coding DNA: TGTGCCAGCAGCGCGGGGGGCGGTAGCAATCAGCCCCAGCATTTT.